One sample yielded the 21 T cell receptor beta chains listed below, sequenced in a study of CD8 T cells in Susac syndrome. Random hexamers were used to reverse transcribe the RNA input (roughly 0.5 to 1 ug). One entry per CDR3 protein results from TCRdb running MiXCR on the immunoSEQ multiplex PCR reads. The repertoire consists of 160,000 or so distinct CDR3 sequences, with around 96% occurring once and the leading ten covering about 0.17%. Specimen: CD4+ T cells from PBMCs. Receptor source: a human donor with Susac syndrome.

The chain couples TRBV20-1 to TRBJ2-7; D gene ambiguous. With 6 bases removed from V and 3 bases from J, the gap between germline ends came to 9 bases. Per the germline V gene, CDR1 is DFQATT and CDR2 is SNEGSKA (reference sequence). The length of the CDR3 is 11 residues. The CDR3 loop is CSALDHYEQYF. CDR3 in DNA: TGCAGTGCCTTAGACCACTACGAGCAGTACTTC.

The table lists this clonotype with a count of one. J is TRBJ2-4 and V is TRBV14; a possible D gene is TRBD2 (6 bases). The CDR3 is 16 amino acids. Germline V lookup: CDR1 SGHDN, CDR2 FVKESK. Between the trimmed V and J ends, which lost 0 bases and 6 bases, there was a span of 15 bases. The CDR3 loop reads CASSQEAWRGGNIQYF. The CDR3 nucleotides are TGTGCCAGCAGCCAAGAGGCGTGGAGGGGAGGAAACATTCAGTACTTC.

CDR3 in amino acids: CATSRATGPNEKLFF. DNA for the CDR3: TGTGCCACCAGCAGAGCCACGGGGCCCAATGAAAAACTGTTTTTT. This chain joins TRBV15 and TRBJ1-4; D is possibly TRBD1 (5 bases). CDR3 length: 15 residues. The V and J ends lost 1 base and 5 bases respectively, with 11 bases between them. Germline V CDR1 and CDR2: LNHNV, YYDKDF (reference sequence).

V is TRBV20-1 and J is TRBJ2-3; the D gene is possibly TRBD2 (7 bases). Germline-derived CDR1 and CDR2 are DFQATT and SNEGSKA (reference sequence). The CDR3 totals 15 residues. V lost 0 bases and J lost 2, with 12 bases in between. CDR3 in amino acids: CSARDGGGATDTQYF. DNA for the CDR3: TGCAGTGCTAGAGATGGAGGGGGGGCCACAGATACGCAGTATTTT.

This clonotype appeared once. The V gene is TRBV2, the J gene TRBJ2-1; 13 nucleotides agree with TRBD2. V shed 8 bases, J shed 5 bases, and the junction held 3 bases outside the gene matches. Germline CDR1 SNHLY, CDR2 FYNNEI. CDR3 length equals 14 residues. CDR3 loop: CASGTSGAHNEQFF. The CDR3 DNA is TGTGCCAGCGGGACTAGCGGGGCCCACAATGAGCAGTTCTTC.

The V gene is TRBV7-2, the J gene TRBJ1-3; D is uncertain. The V gene lost 3 bases and the J gene lost 4 bases, with 4 bases spanning the gap. Germline CDR1 is SGHTA and CDR2 is FQGNSA. This CDR3 is 12 amino acids long. This chain's CDR3 is CASSFTGNTIYF. Written as DNA, the CDR3 is TGTGCCAGCAGCTTTACCGGAAACACCATATATTTT.

V usage is TRBV20-1 and J usage is TRBJ1-2; TRBD1 aligns across 8 bases. The CDR3 has 12 residues. The ends lost 5 bases at V and 4 bases at J; junction bases unmatched: 3. The V gene's germline CDR1 is DFQATT and CDR2 SNEGSKA (reference sequence). The CDR3 loop reads CSAGDRSYGYTF. CDR3 coding DNA: TGCAGTGCTGGGGACAGGAGCTATGGCTACACCTTC.

V gene TRBV5-1 combines with J gene TRBJ1-6; D ambiguous. The V gene's germline CDR1 is SGHRS and CDR2 YFSETQ. CDR3 length equals 15 residues. V was shortened by 0 bases and J by 5 bases, with 9 bases between the two germline ends. The CDR3 region has the DNA TGCGCCAGCAGCTTGGAGGGTCCCCATAATTCACCCCTCCACTTT. It yields the protein CASSLEGPHNSPLHF.

The rearrangement links TRBV20-1 to TRBJ2-7; TRBD1 aligns across 9 bases. Germline values: CDR1 DFQATT, CDR2 SNEGSKA (reference sequence). The CDR3 is 15 residues long. The V gene end was trimmed by 4 bases and the J gene end by 4 bases; junction bases not matched to a gene: 11. This CDR3 is CSAMGGQGIAYEQYF. DNA for the CDR3: TGCAGTGCTATGGGGGGACAGGGCATTGCGTACGAGCAGTACTTC.

The chain recombines TRBV7-2 with TRBJ2-5; TRBD1 matches 10 bases. The CDR3 runs 16 residues. CDR1 SGHTA and CDR2 FQGNSA come from the germline V gene. V dropped 7 bases and J dropped 4; count of bases not matched to a gene: 12. The CDR3: CASNRFGTGVLETQYF. CDR3 coding DNA: TGTGCCAGCAACCGATTCGGGACAGGGGTTTTAGAGACCCAGTACTTC.

Turning to this clonotype: At one boundary the junction diverges from the germline segment, which might be a read error. The chain has TRBV5-1 and TRBJ2-1, with D perhaps matching TRBD1 or TRBD2 (6 bases each). Germline-derived CDR1 and CDR2 are SGHRS and YFSETQ. The CDR3 loop spans 15 amino acids. Here the CDR3 DNA reads TGCGCCAGCAGCTTCGGGGGCCCCGCCTACAATGAGCCGTTCTTC. Encoded protein: CASSFGGPAYNEPFF.

The genes are TRBV4-2 and TRBJ2-1, with 8 bases fitting TRBD2. Germline V lookup: CDR1 LGHNA, CDR2 YNFKEQ. The J segment lost 2 bases and the V segment lost 3 bases, leaving 3 bases of the junction unmatched. The CDR3 sequence is 15 residues long. The CDR3: CASSHRGGTYNEQFF. Here the CDR3 DNA reads TGTGCCAGCAGCCACCGGGGGGGTACCTACAATGAGCAGTTCTTC.

The chain is built from TRBV12-3 or TRBV12-4 and TRBJ1-2, with TRBD1 as a possible D gene (5 bases). Trimming took off 3 bases at V and 1 base at J, with 12 bases between the two ends. CDR3 length equals 15 residues. The CDR3: CASSLMQGGNYGYTF. In DNA, the CDR3 is TGTGCCAGCAGTTTGATGCAGGGCGGTAACTATGGCTACACCTTC.

The chain combines TRBV29-1 with TRBJ1-1; 7 bases line up with TRBD1. The CDR3 sequence is 12 residues long. V was pared by 6 bases and J by 4 bases, with 5 bases of the junction left unmatched. Germline CDR1 is SQVTM and CDR2 is ANQGSEA. CDR3 DNA sequence: TGCAGCGTGGTGACAGGGTCCACTGAAGCTTTCTTT. This sequence encodes CSVVTGSTEAFF.

The rearrangement uses TRBV29-1 and TRBJ1-1; a possible D gene is TRBD1 (5 bases). V was cut by 7 bases and J by 5 bases, with 8 bases left in between. This CDR3 comprises 10 residues. The germline V gene has CDR1 SQVTM and CDR2 ANQGSEA. The CDR3 nucleotides read TGCAGCGGGGGGAGTACTGAAGCTTTCTTT. Encoded protein: CSGGSTEAFF.

The chain combines TRBV14 with TRBJ1-2; D is possibly TRBD1 (5 bases). CDR1 and CDR2 (germline): SGHDN, FVKESK. V was pared by 0 bases and J by 5 bases, with 13 bases between. CDR3 length: 15 residues. The CDR3 protein is CASSQDTNRFYGYTF. The CDR3 DNA reads as TGTGCCAGCAGCCAAGATACGAACAGGTTTTATGGCTACACCTTC.

This chain links TRBV29-1 with TRBJ1-3; tentatively, D is TRBD1 (5 bases). V was shortened by 5 bases and J by 2 bases, with 10 bases between the two germline ends. From germline, CDR1 is SQVTM and CDR2 ANQGSEA. CDR3 length: 13 amino acids. The CDR3 DNA sequence: TGCAGCGTTTCACAGGTCCCTGGAAACACCATATATTTT. Residues: CSVSQVPGNTIYF.

The V gene is TRBV6-1, the J gene TRBJ1-1, with D maybe TRBD1 (6 bases). V lost 5 bases and J 2 bases, leaving 18 bases between the germline ends. The CDR3 extends over 16 amino acids. Germline V CDR1 and CDR2: MNHNS, SASEGT. The CDR3 loop is CASSLDTGQLNTEAFF. In nucleotides, the CDR3 is TGTGCCAGCAGTCTGGACACAGGGCAACTCAACACTGAAGCTTTCTTT.

The genes are TRBV12-3 or TRBV12-4 and TRBJ2-5; no clear D. The CDR3 has 14 amino acids. V lost 2 bases, J lost 2 bases, and 9 bases lay in between. The CDR3 DNA reads as TGTGCCAGCAGTTTAATGTGGAATCAAGAGACCCAGTACTTC. Its protein product is CASSLMWNQETQYF.

The J gene is TRBJ2-7, the V gene TRBV6-5; 9 bases match TRBD1. Germline-derived CDR1 and CDR2 are MNHEY and SVGAGI. The length of the CDR3 is 17 residues. The V segment lost 0 bases and the J segment 3 bases; nucleotides outside the gene matches: 9. CDR3 sequence: CASSYSQGASGHYEQYF. The CDR3 DNA is TGTGCCAGCAGTTACTCACAGGGGGCTAGCGGACACTACGAGCAGTACTTC.

The rearrangement joins TRBV25-1 to TRBJ2-7, with 7 nucleotides matching TRBD2. The CDR3 covers 15 residues. Germline V lookup: CDR1 MGHDK, CDR2 SYGVNS. J lost 6 bases, V lost 3 bases, and 11 bases had no gene match. The CDR3 coding sequence is TGTGCCAGCAGTGAGTCGGGGACGCGGGAGTCCGAGCAGTACTTC. Translated, it gives CASSESGTRESEQYF.